The 2 T cell receptor beta chains below all came from one sample that was sequenced in a study of monozygotic twins with inflammatory bowel disease. TCRdb reanalyzed the 5' RACE reads, giving one entry per CDR3 protein sequence and no DNA. Its clone listing holds over 130,000 distinct CDR3 sequences. Sequenced input: blood. The source is a human donor with ulcerative colitis or Crohn's disease, or a healthy co-twin of an affected twin (not recorded which).

The V gene is TRBV20-1, the J gene TRBJ1-3. Germline V gene lookup returns CDR1 DFQATT and CDR2 SNEGSKA (reference sequence). This CDR3 has 15 residues. CDR3 amino acids: CSANGEGIGGNTIYF.

This chain uses TRBV11-2 with TRBJ2-3; TCRdb gives TRBD2 as the D gene, but with no DNA this cannot be confirmed. The CDR3 runs to 16 residues. Germline CDR1 is SGHAT and CDR2 is FQNNGV. CDR3: CASSSRPTSGGDTQYF.